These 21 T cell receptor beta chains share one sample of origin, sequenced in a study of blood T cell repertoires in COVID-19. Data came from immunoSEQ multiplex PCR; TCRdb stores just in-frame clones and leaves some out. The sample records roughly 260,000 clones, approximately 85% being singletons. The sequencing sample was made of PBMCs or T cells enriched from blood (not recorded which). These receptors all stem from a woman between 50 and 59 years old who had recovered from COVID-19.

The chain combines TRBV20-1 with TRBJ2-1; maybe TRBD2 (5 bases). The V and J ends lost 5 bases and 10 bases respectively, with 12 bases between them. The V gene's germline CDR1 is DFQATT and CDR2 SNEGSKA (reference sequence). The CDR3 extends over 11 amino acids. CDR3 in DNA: TGCAGTGCTTTACCGCAGCGGGAGCAGTTCTTC. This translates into CSALPQREQFF.

CDR3 in DNA: TGTGCCAGCAGCATACAGGGTTATGGCTACACCTTC. The encoded protein is CASSIQGYGYTF. This chain links TRBV12-3 or TRBV12-4 with TRBJ1-2, with D perhaps matching TRBD1 (6 bases). CDR3 size: 12 residues. The ends were cut back, 6 bases at V and 5 bases at J, with 10 bases in the middle.

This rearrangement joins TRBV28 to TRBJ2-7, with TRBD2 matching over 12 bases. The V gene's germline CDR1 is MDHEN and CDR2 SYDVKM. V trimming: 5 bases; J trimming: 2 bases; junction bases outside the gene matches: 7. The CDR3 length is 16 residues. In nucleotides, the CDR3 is TGTGCCAGCAGTACCCGACTAGCGGGAGCAACCTACGAGCAGTACTTC. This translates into CASSTRLAGATYEQYF.

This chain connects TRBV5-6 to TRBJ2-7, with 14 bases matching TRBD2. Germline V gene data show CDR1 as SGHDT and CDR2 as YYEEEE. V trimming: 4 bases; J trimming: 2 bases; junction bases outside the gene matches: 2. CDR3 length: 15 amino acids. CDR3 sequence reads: CASSEGLAGAYEQYF. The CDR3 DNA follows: TGTGCCAGCAGCGAGGGACTAGCGGGGGCCTACGAGCAGTACTTC.

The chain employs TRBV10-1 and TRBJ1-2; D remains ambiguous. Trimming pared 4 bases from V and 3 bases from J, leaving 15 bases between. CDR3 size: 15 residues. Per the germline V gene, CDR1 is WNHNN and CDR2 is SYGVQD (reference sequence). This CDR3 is CASSVEDTMDYGYTF. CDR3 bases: TGCGCCAGCAGTGTAGAAGACACAATGGACTATGGCTACACCTTC.

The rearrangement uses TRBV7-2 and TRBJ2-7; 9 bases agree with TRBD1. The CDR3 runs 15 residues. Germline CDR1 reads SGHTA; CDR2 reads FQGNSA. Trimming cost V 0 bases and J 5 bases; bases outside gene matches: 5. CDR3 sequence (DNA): TGTGCCAGCAGCTTAGCGGGACAGGGAGGGCACGAGCAGTACTTC. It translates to CASSLAGQGGHEQYF.

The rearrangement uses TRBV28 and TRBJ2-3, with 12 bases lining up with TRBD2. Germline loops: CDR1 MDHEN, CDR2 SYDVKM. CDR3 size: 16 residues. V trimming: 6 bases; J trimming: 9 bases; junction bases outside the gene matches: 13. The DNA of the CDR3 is TGTGCCAGCAGCCCCCTGACTAGCGGGAGTCGAGAGACGCAGTATTTT. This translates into CASSPLTSGSRETQYF.

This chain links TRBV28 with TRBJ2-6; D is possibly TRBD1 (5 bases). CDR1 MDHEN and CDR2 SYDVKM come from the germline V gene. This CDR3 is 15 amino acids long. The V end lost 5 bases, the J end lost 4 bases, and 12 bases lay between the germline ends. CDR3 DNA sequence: TGTGCCAGCAGTGCCCCAGGGTCCGGGGCCAACGTCCTGACTTTC. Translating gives CASSAPGSGANVLTF.

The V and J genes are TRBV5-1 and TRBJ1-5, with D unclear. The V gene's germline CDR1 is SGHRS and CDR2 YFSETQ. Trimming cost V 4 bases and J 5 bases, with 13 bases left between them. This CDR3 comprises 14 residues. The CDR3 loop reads CASSPEGVHQPQHF. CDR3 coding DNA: TGCGCCAGCAGCCCGGAGGGAGTACATCAGCCCCAGCATTTT.

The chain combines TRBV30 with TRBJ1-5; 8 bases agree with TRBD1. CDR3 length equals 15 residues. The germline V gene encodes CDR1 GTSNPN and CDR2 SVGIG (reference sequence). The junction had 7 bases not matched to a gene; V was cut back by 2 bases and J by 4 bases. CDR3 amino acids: CAWSRDRGGNQPQHF. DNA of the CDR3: TGTGCCTGGAGTCGAGACAGGGGAGGTAATCAGCCCCAGCATTTT.

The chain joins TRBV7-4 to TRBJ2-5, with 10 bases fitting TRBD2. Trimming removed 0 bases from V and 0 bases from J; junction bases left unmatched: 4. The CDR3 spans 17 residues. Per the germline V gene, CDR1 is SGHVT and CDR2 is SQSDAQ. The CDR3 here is CASSLARTSGNQETQYF. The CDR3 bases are TGTGCCAGCAGCTTAGCGCGCACTAGCGGGAACCAAGAGACCCAGTACTTC.

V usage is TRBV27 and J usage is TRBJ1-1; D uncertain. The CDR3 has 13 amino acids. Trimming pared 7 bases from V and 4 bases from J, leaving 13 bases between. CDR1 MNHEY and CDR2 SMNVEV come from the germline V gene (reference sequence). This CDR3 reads CASTPLRSTEAFF. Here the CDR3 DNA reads TGTGCCAGCACCCCGTTACGGAGCACTGAAGCTTTCTTT.

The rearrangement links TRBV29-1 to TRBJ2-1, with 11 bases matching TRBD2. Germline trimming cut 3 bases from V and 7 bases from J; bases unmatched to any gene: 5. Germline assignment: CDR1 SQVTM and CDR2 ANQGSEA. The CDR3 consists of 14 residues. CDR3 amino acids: CSVDSGRVYNEQFF. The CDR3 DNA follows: TGCAGCGTTGATAGCGGGAGGGTGTATAATGAGCAGTTCTTC.

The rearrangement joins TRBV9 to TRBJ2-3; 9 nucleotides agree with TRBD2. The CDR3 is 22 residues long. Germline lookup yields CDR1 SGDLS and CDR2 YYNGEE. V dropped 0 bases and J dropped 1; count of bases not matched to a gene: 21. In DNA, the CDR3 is TGTGCCAGCAGCGTAGCTACGGGTAGCGGGAGTTTCGCGGGGTACGGCACAGATACGCAGTATTTT. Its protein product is CASSVATGSGSFAGYGTDTQYF. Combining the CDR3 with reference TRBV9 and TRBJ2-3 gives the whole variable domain DSGVTQTPKHLITATGQRVTLRCSPRSGDLSVYWYQQSLDQGLQFLIQYYNGEERAKGNILERFSAQQFPDLHSELNLSSLELGDSALYFCASSVATGSGSFAGYGTDTQYFGPGTRLTVL.

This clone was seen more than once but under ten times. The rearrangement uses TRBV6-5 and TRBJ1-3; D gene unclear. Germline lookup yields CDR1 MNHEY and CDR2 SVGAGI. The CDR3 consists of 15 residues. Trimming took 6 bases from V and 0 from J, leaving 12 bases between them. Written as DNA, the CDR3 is TGTGCCAGCAGCCAGACTGAGACCTCTGGAAACACCATATATTTT. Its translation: CASSQTETSGNTIYF.

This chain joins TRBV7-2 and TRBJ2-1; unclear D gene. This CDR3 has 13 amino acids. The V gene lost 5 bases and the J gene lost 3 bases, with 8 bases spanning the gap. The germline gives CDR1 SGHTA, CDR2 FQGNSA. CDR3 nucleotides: TGTGCCAGCAGCCCTTCTTTCTACAATGAGCAGTTCTTC. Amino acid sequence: CASSPSFYNEQFF.

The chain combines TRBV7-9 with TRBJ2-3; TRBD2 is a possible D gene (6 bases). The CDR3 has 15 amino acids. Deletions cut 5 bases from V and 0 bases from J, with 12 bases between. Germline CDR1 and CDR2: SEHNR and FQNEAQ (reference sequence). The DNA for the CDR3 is TGTGCCAGCAGCCGCCCGGGGGTTAGCACAGATACGCAGTATTTT. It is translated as CASSRPGVSTDTQYF.

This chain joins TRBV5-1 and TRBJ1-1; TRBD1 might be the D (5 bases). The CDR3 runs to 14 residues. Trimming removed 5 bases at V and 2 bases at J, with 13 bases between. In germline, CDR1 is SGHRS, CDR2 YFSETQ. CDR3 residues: CASRGSGGNTEAFF. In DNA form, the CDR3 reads TGCGCCAGCAGAGGGTCGGGGGGTAACACTGAAGCTTTCTTT.

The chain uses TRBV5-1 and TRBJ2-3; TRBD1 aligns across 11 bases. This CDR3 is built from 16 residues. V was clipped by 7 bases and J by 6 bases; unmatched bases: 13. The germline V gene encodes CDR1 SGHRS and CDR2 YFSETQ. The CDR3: CASGFIRTGGVDTQYF. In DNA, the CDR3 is TGCGCCAGCGGTTTTATCAGGACAGGGGGCGTCGATACGCAGTATTTT.

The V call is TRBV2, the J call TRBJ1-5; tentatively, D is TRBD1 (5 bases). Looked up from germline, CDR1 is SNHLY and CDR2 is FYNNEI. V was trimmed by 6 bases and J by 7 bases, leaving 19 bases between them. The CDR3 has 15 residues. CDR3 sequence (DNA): TGTGCCAGCAGCTACTCCATTACAGGTGGCCAGCCCCAGCATTTT. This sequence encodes CASSYSITGGQPQHF.

The CDR3 here is CASSRGIPSYEQYF. In DNA, the CDR3 is TGTGCCAGTAGCCGGGGGATACCCTCCTACGAGCAGTACTTC. The chain couples TRBV19 to TRBJ2-7, with a tentative D call TRBD2 (6 bases). The germline V and J ends were trimmed by 6 bases and 0 bases, with 12 bases remaining between them. Germline lookup yields CDR1 LNHDA and CDR2 SQIVND (reference sequence). The CDR3 loop spans 14 amino acids.